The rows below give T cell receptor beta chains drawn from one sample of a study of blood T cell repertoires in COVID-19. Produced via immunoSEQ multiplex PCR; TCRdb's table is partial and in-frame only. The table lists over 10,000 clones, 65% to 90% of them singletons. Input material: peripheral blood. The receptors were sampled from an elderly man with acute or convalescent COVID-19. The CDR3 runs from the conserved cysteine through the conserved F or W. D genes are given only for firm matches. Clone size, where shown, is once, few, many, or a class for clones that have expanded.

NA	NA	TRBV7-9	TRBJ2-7	TGTGCCAGCAGCCCCCGGGGGTCTAGTTACGAGCAGTACTTC	CASSPRGSSYEQYF
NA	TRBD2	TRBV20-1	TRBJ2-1	TGCAGTGCTAGTTCGGGGGGGGAAAGCAATGAGCAGTTCTTC	CSASSGGESNEQFF
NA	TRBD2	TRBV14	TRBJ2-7	TGTGCCAGCAGCCAATTAACTAGCGGGGTCTCCGAGCAGTACTTC	CASSQLTSGVSEQYF
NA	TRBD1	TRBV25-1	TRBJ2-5	TGTGCCACTACCGGGACAGGGGTTCTGGAGACCCAGTACTTC	CATTGTGVLETQYF
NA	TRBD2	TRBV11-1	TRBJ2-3	TGTGCCAGCAGCTCAACTAGCGGGGGGGCTACAGATACGCAGTATTTT	CASSSTSGGATDTQYF
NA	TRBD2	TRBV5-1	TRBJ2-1	TGCGCCAGCAGCACCCGGGGGGGGACTACCAGCAATGAGCAGTTCTTC	CASSTRGGTTSNEQFF
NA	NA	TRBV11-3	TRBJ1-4	TGTGCCAGCAGCTTAGGAGGTGGGGAAAAACTGTTTTTT	CASSLGGGEKLFF
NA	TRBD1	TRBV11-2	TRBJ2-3	TGTGCCAGCAGCATCAACAGGGGCCCAAACACAGATACGCAGTATTTT	CASSINRGPNTDTQYF
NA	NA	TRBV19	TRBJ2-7	TGTGCCAGTAGTACTACCCCGGGACTCAGCTCCTACGAGCAGTACTTC	CASSTTPGLSSYEQYF
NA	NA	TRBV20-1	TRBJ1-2	TGCAGTCCCAAAGGCTACACCTTC	CSPKGYTF
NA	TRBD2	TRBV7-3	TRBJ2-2	TGTGCCAGCAGCTTAAGAGCGGGAGGGAACACCGGGGAGCTGTTTTTT	CASSLRAGGNTGELFF
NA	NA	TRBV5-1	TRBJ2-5	TGCGCCAGCAGCTTGGGAGCTACAGGTTTAGAGACCCAGTACTTC	CASSLGATGLETQYF
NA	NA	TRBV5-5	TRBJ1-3	TGTGCCAGCAGCTTGGGCAGCAGCGTAGTGAACACCATATATTTT	CASSLGSSVVNTIYF
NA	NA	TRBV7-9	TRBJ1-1	TGTGCCAGCAGCCCTCAGGGCGGGATGAACACTGAAGCTTTCTTT	CASSPQGGMNTEAFF
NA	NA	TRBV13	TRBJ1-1	TGTGCCAGCAGCTTAGGCCATGAGGCGGGGTGGTCTGAAGCTTTCTTT	CASSLGHEAGWSEAFF
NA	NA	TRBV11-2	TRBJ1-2	TGTGCCAGCAGCCGACTGGGAGGGGAAGGCTACACCTTC	CASSRLGGEGYTF
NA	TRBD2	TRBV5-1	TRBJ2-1	TGCGCCAGCAGCCCGGGACTAGCGGGAGGAATAGCCGATGAGCAGTTCTTC	CASSPGLAGGIADEQFF
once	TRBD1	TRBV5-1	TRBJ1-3	TGCGCCAGCAGCGCGGGACAGGGAAAAAACACCATATATTTT	CASSAGQGKNTIYF
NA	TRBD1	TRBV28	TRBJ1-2	TGTGCCAGCAGTTTACTCTTGACAGGGAACTATGGCTACACCTTC	CASSLLLTGNYGYTF
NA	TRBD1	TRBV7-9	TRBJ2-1	TGTGCCAGCAGCTTGACCGGGACAGGGGGAAACGATGAGCAGTTCTTC	CASSLTGTGGNDEQFF
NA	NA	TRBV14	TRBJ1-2	TGTGCCAGCAGCCAACACGGGGCTAACTATGGCTACACCTTC	CASSQHGANYGYTF
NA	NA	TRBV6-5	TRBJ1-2	TGTGCCAGCAGTTACCTAGGACAGAACTATGGCTACACCTTC	CASSYLGQNYGYTF
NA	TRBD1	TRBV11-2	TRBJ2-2	TGTGCCAGCAGCTTCGTTCAGGGGGCTTCCGGGGAGCTGTTTTTT	CASSFVQGASGELFF